The rows below give T cell receptor beta chains drawn from one sample of a study of CD8+CD57+ T cells in acquired aplastic anemia. TCRdb used MiXCR to reprocess the reads, holding one entry per CDR3 protein. The sample shows hundreds of thousands of distinct CDR3 sequences, around 30% of them seen only once. The sequenced sample consisted of sorted CD4+, CD8+, or CD8+CD57+ T cells (not recorded which) from PBMCs. All receptors derive from a human donor with aplastic anemia. The CDR3 runs from the conserved cysteine through the conserved F or W. D genes are given only for firm matches. Expanded clones get a size class; other rows say once, few or many, or leave the size out.

-	TRBJ2-7	TRBV29-1	-	TGCAGCGTTAGGCAGGGACCCGAGCAGTACTTC	CSVRQGPEQYF
-	TRBJ2-7	TRBV19	many	TGTGCCAGTAGTATATCTGGACGCAAGGTCGAGCAGTACTTC	CASSISGRKVEQYF
-	TRBJ2-7	TRBV10-1	many	TGCGCCAGCAGTGAATTCCCACAGTCCTACGAGCAGTACTTC	CASSEFPQSYEQYF
-	TRBJ1-1	TRBV25-1	many	TGTGCCAGCAGTGAACACCTTCAAGAAGTTGAAGCTTTCTTT	CASSEHLQEVEAFF
TRBD1	TRBJ1-6	TRBV5-1	-	TGCGCCAGCAGCTTACCGGGACAGGGGGTTTCTAATTCACCCCTCCACTTT	CASSLPGQGVSNSPLHF
-	TRBJ1-1	TRBV6-1	-	TGTGCCAGCAGTGAAAGGGACCGACGGGCTTTCTTT	CASSERDRRAFF
-	TRBJ2-5	TRBV24-1	-	TGTGCCACCAGTGGGGGCCGTGACCAAGAGACCCAGTACTTC	CATSGGRDQETQYF
-	TRBJ1-5	TRBV19	many	TGTGCCAGTAACCCAGGACGGGGAAATCAGCCCCAGCATTTT	CASNPGRGNQPQHF
-	TRBJ1-5	TRBV2	many	TGTGCCAGCAGTGATGATAGAGTTAGCAATCAGCCCCAGCATTTT	CASSDDRVSNQPQHF
-	TRBJ2-7	TRBV7-2	many	TGTGCCAGCAGTTTCATGACGGCCTACGAGCAGTACTTC	CASSFMTAYEQYF
TRBD1	TRBJ2-7	TRBV5-5	-	TGTGCCAGCAGCCCGGACAGGGGGCTACGAGAGCAGTACTTC	CASSPDRGLREQYF
-	TRBJ1-6	TRBV10-3	-	TGTGCCATCGGACCGGCAGGGGATAATTCACCCCTCCACTTT	CAIGPAGDNSPLHF
-	TRBJ1-6	TRBV2	-	TGTGCCAGCTCACAACTACAGGGATCTAATTCACCCCTCCACTTT	CASSQLQGSNSPLHF
-	TRBJ2-5	TRBV7-9	-	TGTGCCAGCCGAGACTACACCACCGGGACCTCTGAGACCCAGTACTTC	CASRDYTTGTSETQYF
TRBD1	TRBJ1-1	TRBV12-3/TRBV12-4	few	TGTGCCAGCAGTGGGACAGAGTTTATGAACACTGAAGCTTTCTTT	CASSGTEFMNTEAFF
TRBD1	TRBJ2-1	TRBV12-3/TRBV12-4	few	TGTGCCAGCAGTTCGGACAGGAACGATGAGCAGTTCTTC	CASSSDRNDEQFF
TRBD1	TRBJ2-1	TRBV29-1	many	TGCAGCGTCGATCGGACAGGAGTATACAATGAGCAGTTCTTC	CSVDRTGVYNEQFF
-	TRBJ1-3	TRBV11-2	many	TGTGCCAGCAGCTCGACTGGTGGCGTATTGGGAAACACCATATATTTT	CASSSTGGVLGNTIYF
-	TRBJ2-7	TRBV19	many	TGTGCCAGTAGTATTATAAACTCGGGCGAGCAGTACTTC	CASSIINSGEQYF
-	TRBJ1-1	TRBV4-3	few	TGCGCCAGCAGCCAAGATGGGGCCCGGAACACTGAAGCTTTCTTT	CASSQDGARNTEAFF
-	TRBJ1-2	TRBV14	many	TGTGCCAGCAGCCAGTCAAGTGGGAGGGCTGGCTACACCTTC	CASSQSSGRAGYTF
-	TRBJ1-6	TRBV10-3	many	TGTGCCATCAGCCCCGTTTTGGGGGGAAATTCACCCCTCCACTTT	CAISPVLGGNSPLHF
TRBD1	TRBJ2-6	TRBV5-6	once	TGTGCCAGCAGCCAGGACAGGGGGACTGGGGCCAACGTCCTGACTTTC	CASSQDRGTGANVLTF
TRBD1	TRBJ1-5	TRBV5-6	few	TGTGCCAGCAGCCCGGGACAGGGTTCCCTGTACCCCCAGCATTTT	CASSPGQGSLYPQHF
TRBD2	TRBJ2-7	TRBV15	-	TGTGCCACCAGCAGGGGTAGCGGGGGGGCTGGGGAGCAGTACTTC	CATSRGSGGAGEQYF
-	TRBJ2-3	TRBV24-1	many	TGTGCCACCAGTGACCGCGTCTTAGCGGATCGCACAGATACGCAGTATTTT	CATSDRVLADRTDTQYF
TRBD1	TRBJ1-2	TRBV30	-	TGTGCCTGGGGGGACAGGGGGGACTATGGCTACACCTTC	CAWGDRGDYGYTF
TRBD1	TRBJ2-1	TRBV29-1	many	TGCAGCGTGACCCGGGACAGTTACAATGAGCAGTTCTTC	CSVTRDSYNEQFF
-	TRBJ2-6	TRBV6-5	-	TGTGCCAGCAGTTACTCGATGGGTTCGGCTGGGGCCAACGTCCTGACTTTC	CASSYSMGSAGANVLTF
TRBD2	TRBJ2-7	TRBV30	-	TGTGCCTGGAGGGTAGCGGGGGGGCCGCATGAGCAGTACTTC	CAWRVAGGPHEQYF
TRBD1	TRBJ2-2	TRBV24-1	many	TGTGCCACCAGTGAGGACAGGGGAACGAACACCGGGGAGCTGTTTTTT	CATSEDRGTNTGELFF
TRBD2	TRBJ2-1	TRBV7-2	few	TGTGCCAGCAGCAGGGCCGCTAGCGGGAGGGCCTCCTACAATGAGCAGTTCTTC	CASSRAASGRASYNEQFF
-	TRBJ2-3	TRBV6-1	-	TGTGCCAGCAGAAAGGTTGGCACAGATACGCAGTATTTT	CASRKVGTDTQYF
-	TRBJ1-1	TRBV5-6	-	TGTGCCAGCAGCGATACAGGGAGCACTGAAGCTTTCTTT	CASSDTGSTEAFF
TRBD1	TRBJ1-5	TRBV11-1	-	TGTGCCAGCAGCTTAGCTCTTGGGACAGGGGGTAGCAATCAGCCCCAGCATTTT	CASSLALGTGGSNQPQHF
-	TRBJ2-5	TRBV20-1	-	TGCAGTGCTAGAGATGAAAGGTCGGGTGGGCCGGAGACCCAGTACTTC	CSARDERSGGPETQYF
-	TRBJ2-7	TRBV5-6	few	TGTGCCAGCAGCTTGTCCGGGGTATCCTACGAGCAGTACTTC	CASSLSGVSYEQYF
-	TRBJ1-4	TRBV2	-	TGTGCCAGCAGGCTTTCTGTTCCAACTAATGAAAAACTGTTTTTT	CASRLSVPTNEKLFF
-	TRBJ1-2	TRBV2	-	TGTGCCATTGCGTACTATGGCTACACCTTC	CAIAYYGYTF
TRBD1	TRBJ2-4	TRBV10-3	-	TGTGCCAGCAGTTACAGTACAGGGGGCGGCGGGTACATTCAGTACTTC	CASSYSTGGGGYIQYF
-	TRBJ1-2	TRBV19	many	TGTGCCAGTACCTGGATGGGGGAGAACTATGGCTACACCTTC	CASTWMGENYGYTF
-	TRBJ2-2	TRBV19	-	TGTGCCAGTAGTATAGCCTCGAGCATTCCCAGGGCACGTGTAAACACCGGGGAGCTGTTTTTT	CASSIASSIPRARVNTGELFF
-	TRBJ2-7	TRBV4-3	-	TGCGCCAGCAGCCAAGTTGTCTCAGGGGCCTACGAGCAGTACTTC	CASSQVVSGAYEQYF